Below are 16 T cell receptor beta chains sequenced from a single sample in a study of CD8 T cells in ankylosing spondylitis. Study observations and caveats: Blood of patients with ankylosing spondylitis appeared to be characterized by a TCR beta motif of eight highly homologous variants.

These TCRs' antigens remain unknown. TCRdb re-called the 5' RACE reads through MiXCR, storing one row per CDR3 protein. Here the sample spans 700,000 or so distinct CDR3 sequences, roughly 19% being singletons. Sequenced input: blood, either unsorted or a sorted T cell fraction (not recorded which). These receptors came from a male donor with ankylosing spondylitis.

The genes are TRBV12-3 or TRBV12-4 and TRBJ2-1; TRBD1 aligns across 9 bases. Trimming cost V 7 bases and J 8 bases; bases outside gene matches: 15. The CDR3 sequence is 16 residues long. The CDR3 protein is CASNSPTGGVPDEQFF. CDR3 DNA sequence: TGTGCCAGCAATTCCCCGACAGGGGGGGTTCCCGATGAGCAGTTCTTC.

There are many counts of this clonotype. The J gene is TRBJ2-4, the V gene TRBV20-1; D call uncertain. The ends were cut back, 1 base at V and 3 bases at J, with 10 bases in the middle. Germline lookup yields CDR1 DFQATT and CDR2 SNEGSKA (reference sequence). The CDR3 runs 14 residues. The CDR3 is CSARAPVGKNIQYF. The CDR3 DNA sequence: TGCAGTGCTAGAGCGCCCGTCGGCAAAAACATTCAGTACTTC.

The chain is built from TRBV9 and TRBJ1-4; 7 bases line up with TRBD1. Germline V gene sequence: CDR1 SGDLS, CDR2 YYNGEE. Losses at the gene ends were 0 bases for V and 8 bases for J; bases not matched to a gene: 7. The CDR3 is 15 amino acids. The CDR3 DNA is TGTGCCAGCAGCGTAGTGGGACAGCCGGGGGAAAAACTGTTTTTT. This translates into CASSVVGQPGEKLFF. The full variable domain, in which reference TRBV9 and TRBJ1-4 provide the parts outside the CDR3, is DSGVTQTPKHLITATGQRVTLRCSPRSGDLSVYWYQQSLDQGLQFLIQYYNGEERAKGNILERFSAQQFPDLHSELNLSSLELGDSALYFCASSVVGQPGEKLFFGSGTQLSVL.

This rearrangement joins TRBV10-3 to TRBJ2-1, with D uncertain. Trimming took off 3 bases at V and 9 bases at J, with 12 bases between the two ends. CDR1 is ENHRY, CDR2 SYGVKD, per germline. The CDR3 runs to 13 residues. For the CDR3, the DNA is TGTGCCATCAGTGAAGGCCCCCCGGCTGAGCAGTTCTTC. This codes for CAISEGPPAEQFF.

The chain couples TRBV24-1 to TRBJ2-5; 10 bases map to TRBD2. Germline V gives CDR1 KGHDR, CDR2 SFDVKD. This CDR3 contains 17 residues. V was pared by 1 base and J by 5 bases, with 9 bases of the junction left unmatched. CDR3 loop: CATSDLGPSGSRETQYF. CDR3 DNA sequence: TGTGCCACCAGTGATTTAGGGCCTAGCGGGAGCAGGGAGACCCAGTACTTC.

The sample holds a few counts of this clonotype. The CDR3 protein is CSARDFGAGQQETQYF. In DNA, the CDR3 is TGCAGTGCTAGAGATTTTGGTGCCGGACAGCAAGAGACCCAGTACTTC. V and J are TRBV20-1 and TRBJ2-5; D may be TRBD1 (6 bases). This CDR3 is 16 amino acids long. Looked up from germline, CDR1 is DFQATT and CDR2 is SNEGSKA (reference sequence). V lost 0 bases and J lost 2, with 16 bases in between.

This sequence joins TRBV7-6 and TRBJ1-4; the match to TRBD1 covers 11 bases. Losses at the gene ends were 2 bases for V and 8 bases for J; bases not matched to a gene: 1. The CDR3 spans 14 residues. Germline V gene data show CDR1 as SGHVS and CDR2 as FNYEAQ. CDR3 in amino acids: CASSLWTGGEKLFF. For the CDR3, the DNA is TGTGCCAGCAGCTTATGGACAGGGGGCGAAAAACTGTTTTTT. The full variable domain, with the rest looked up from reference TRBV7-6 and TRBJ1-4, is GAGVSQSPRYKVTKRGQDVALRCDPISGHVSLYWYRQALGQGPEFLTYFNYEAQQDKSGLPNDRFSAERPEGSISTLTIQRTEQRDSAMYRCASSLWTGGEKLFFGSGTQLSVL.

This clonotype was seen a handful of times. The chain combines TRBV10-2 with TRBJ2-1; D is ambiguous. Trimming took off 5 bases at V and 6 bases at J, with 11 bases between the two ends. CDR1 WSHSY and CDR2 SAAADI come from the germline V gene. The CDR3 is made up of 13 amino acids. CDR3 protein: CASSNGFSNEQFF. The DNA of the CDR3 is TGCGCCAGCAGTAACGGGTTTAGCAATGAGCAGTTCTTC.

This clonotype was recorded a few times. The V gene is TRBV29-1, the J gene TRBJ2-3, with D perhaps TRBD2 (6 bases). Trimming stripped 3 bases from V and 3 bases from J, with 10 bases between. Germline CDR1 reads SQVTM; CDR2 reads ANQGSEA. The CDR3 loop spans 13 amino acids. As DNA, the CDR3 is TGCAGCGTTGATGACGGGGGAACAGATACGCAGTATTTT. Its protein product is CSVDDGGTDTQYF.

The sample holds a few counts of this clonotype. V gene TRBV24-1 combines with J gene TRBJ2-7; D gene ambiguous. The germline V gene encodes CDR1 KGHDR and CDR2 SFDVKD. The germline V and J ends were trimmed by 4 bases and 1 base, with 16 bases remaining between them. The CDR3 spans 16 residues. The CDR3 reads CATSDLSRTLSYEQYF. The CDR3 DNA is TGTGCCACCAGTGACTTATCCCGGACGTTATCCTACGAGCAGTACTTC.

The gene calls are TRBV11-1 and TRBJ2-1; 12 bases are a match to TRBD2. Germline V CDR1 and CDR2: SGHAT, FQDESV (reference sequence). This CDR3 comprises 21 residues. Trimming at V came to 6 bases and at J to 2 bases, leaving 20 bases not matched to a gene. CDR3 nucleotide sequence: TGTGCCAGCAGTACGACAGGGCTGAGGGCTAGCGGGAGGGACCCCTACAATGAGCAGTTCTTC. Its protein is CASSTTGLRASGRDPYNEQFF.

This clonotype was found a few times. The V gene is TRBV5-5, the J gene TRBJ1-2, with D possibly TRBD1 on 5 matching bases. The length of the CDR3 is 16 residues. CDR1 is SGHKS and CDR2 is YYEKEE in the germline V gene (reference sequence). V gave up 2 bases and J gave up 3 bases, with 17 bases separating them. CDR3 residues: CASSLEGAARDYGYTF. DNA of the CDR3: TGTGCCAGCAGCTTAGAAGGGGCGGCCCGCGACTATGGCTACACCTTC.

A few counts support this clonotype. V and J are TRBV7-9 and TRBJ2-6, with unresolved D. Trimming took 5 bases from V and 0 from J, leaving 8 bases between them. Germline CDR1 SEHNR, CDR2 FQNEAQ (reference sequence). The CDR3 extends over 15 amino acids. The chain's CDR3 is CASSPRVSGANVLTF. The CDR3 nucleotides read TGTGCCAGCAGCCCTAGAGTCTCTGGGGCCAACGTCCTGACTTTC.

The chain carries TRBV11-2 and TRBJ2-2; TRBD2 aligns across 7 bases. The CDR3 has 17 amino acids. The V gene end was trimmed by 1 base and the J gene end by 3 bases; junction bases not matched to a gene: 8. Germline loops: CDR1 SGHAT, CDR2 FQNNGV. This CDR3 is CASSLGPRLAHTGELFF. The CDR3 DNA is TGTGCCAGCAGCTTAGGCCCCAGACTAGCCCACACCGGGGAGCTGTTTTTT.

This clonotype was counted only a few times. The chain links TRBV7-3 to TRBJ2-1; 16 nucleotides match TRBD2. This CDR3 is built from 18 residues. Germline V gene data show CDR1 as SGHTA and CDR2 as FQGTGA. The V gene end was trimmed by 5 bases and the J gene end by 6 bases; junction bases not matched to a gene: 10. The CDR3 is CASSGPGLAGGISNEQFF. The CDR3 region has the DNA TGTGCCAGCAGCGGGCCGGGACTAGCGGGAGGGATCTCCAATGAGCAGTTCTTC.

V is TRBV10-3 and J is TRBJ1-3; the D is unclear. The V gene's germline CDR1 is ENHRY and CDR2 SYGVKD. The CDR3 length is 15 residues. Trimming pared 4 bases from V and 4 bases from J, leaving 14 bases between. The DNA for the CDR3 is TGTGCCATCAGTGCGGATCCGGGCGACGGAAACACCATATATTTT. Translated: CAISADPGDGNTIYF.